The 14 T cell receptor beta chains below all came from one sample that was sequenced in a study of shared clonotypes between healthy human individuals (dated by TCRdb to the early 2020s). The method was the immunoSEQ multiplex PCR assay. TCRdb mirrors the immuneACCESS table, restricted to in-frame sequences. Some clones are absent from its copies; in checked studies, under half trace to an unresolved V gene, and the reason for the others is unknown. Within this sample are around 700,000 clones, with around 73% of them counted one time only. Around 1.8% of the sample goes to the ten largest clones. Material for sequencing was memory CD4+ T cells sorted from blood. Read against the paper, the sample's cell subset or site label means: CD45RA-negative fraction. Source of these receptors: a woman in her 30s in good health.

Remarks on this clone: The same CDR3 is also encoded by other DNA sequences in this sample. The chain joins TRBV7-2 to TRBJ1-2, with TRBD1 matching 9 bases. This CDR3 region has 15 residues. V shed 2 bases, J shed 1 base, and the junction held 2 bases outside the gene matches. CDR1 and CDR2 (germline): SGHTA, FQGNSA. In nucleotides, the CDR3 is TGTGCCAGCAGCTTACCGGGACAGGGTAACTATGGCTACACCTTC. This gives the protein CASSLPGQGNYGYTF.

This clone was counted a few times. This chain uses TRBV30 with TRBJ2-7; TRBD1 aligns across 7 bases. The CDR3 consists of 14 residues. Trimming removed 2 bases from V and 4 bases from J; junction bases left unmatched: 8. Germline lookup yields CDR1 GTSNPN and CDR2 SVGIG (reference sequence). The CDR3 sequence is CAWSIQGSLYEQYF. DNA of the CDR3: TGTGCCTGGAGTATACAGGGGTCACTGTACGAGCAGTACTTC.

This clone showed up many times. The chain recombines TRBV5-1 with TRBJ2-5, with 14 bases identical to TRBD2. The V segment lost 4 bases and the J segment 4 bases; nucleotides outside the gene matches: 6. CDR1 is SGHRS, CDR2 YFSETQ, per germline. This CDR3 contains 16 residues. The CDR3 spells CASSQGLAGGLETQYF. CDR3 bases: TGCGCCAGCAGCCAAGGACTAGCGGGAGGTCTAGAGACCCAGTACTTC.

V is TRBV2 and J is TRBJ2-5, with a weak D call TRBD2 (6 bases). Germline V gene sequence: CDR1 SNHLY, CDR2 FYNNEI. V was cut by 5 bases and J by 6 bases, with 16 bases left in between. The CDR3 runs 14 residues. This CDR3 reads CASSLFGGVQTQYF. Written as DNA, the CDR3 is TGTGCCAGCAGTCTTTTTGGAGGGGTACAGACCCAGTACTTC. Using reference TRBV2 and TRBJ2-5 for the parts outside the CDR3, the full variable domain is EPEVTQTPSHQVTQMGQEVILRCVPISNHLYFYWYRQILGQKVEFLVSFYNNEISEKSEIFDDQFSVERPDGSNFTLKIRSTKLEDSAMYFCASSLFGGVQTQYFGPGTRLLVL.

This clone was seen a few times. The chain joins TRBV18 to TRBJ2-6; a possible D gene is TRBD1 (5 bases). Germline V CDR1 and CDR2: KGHSH, LQKENI. Trimming took 3 bases from V and 7 from J, leaving 13 bases between them. The length of the CDR3 is 15 residues. CDR3 in DNA: TGTGCCAGCTCACCCGACAGTCTGGGCGCCAACGTCCTGACTTTC. Translated, it gives CASSPDSLGANVLTF.

The table lists this clone with a count of one. This chain uses TRBV14 with TRBJ2-3; D is perhaps TRBD2 (5 bases). Germline V gene sequence: CDR1 SGHDN, CDR2 FVKESK. The CDR3 covers 17 residues. V lost 4 bases, J lost 0 bases, and 17 bases lay in between. The CDR3 DNA follows: TGTGCCAGCAGCCGCCGCCTGGGCGGGTGGAGCACAGATACGCAGTATTTT. Amino acid sequence: CASSRRLGGWSTDTQYF.

This clone was observed at least ten times. This sequence joins TRBV5-6 and TRBJ2-4; D might be TRBD1 or TRBD2, each matching 5 bases. V dropped 0 bases and J dropped 7 bases, with 11 bases sitting between them. The CDR3 totals 14 residues. Germline V lookup: CDR1 SGHDT, CDR2 YYEEEE. In DNA form, the CDR3 reads TGTGCCAGCAGCTTGGCCGGGGCACCTAACATTCAGTACTTC. Protein product: CASSLAGAPNIQYF.

This clone was seen a handful of times. J is TRBJ2-5 and V is TRBV7-2, with D uncertain. The V end was cut by 5 bases, the J end by 7 bases, with 14 bases between. The germline CDR1 and CDR2 sequences are SGHTA and FQGNSA. The CDR3 is 13 residues long. Written as DNA, the CDR3 is TGTGCCAGCAGCAGCCTCGGGTCGGGGACCCAGTACTTC. Encoded protein: CASSSLGSGTQYF.

V usage is TRBV6-5 and J usage is TRBJ1-5; D unresolved. The germline V and J ends were trimmed by 0 bases and 6 bases, with 6 bases remaining between them. The CDR3 covers 13 residues. Germline CDR1 is MNHEY and CDR2 is SVGAGI. Written as DNA, the CDR3 is TGTGCCAGCAGTTACTCGGCACTTCAGCCCCAGCATTTT. It codes for CASSYSALQPQHF.

This clone was seen a handful of times. This sequence joins TRBV28 and TRBJ2-1; TRBD2 aligns across 11 bases. CDR3 length equals 15 residues. Per the germline V gene, CDR1 is MDHEN and CDR2 is SYDVKM. The V and J ends lost 2 bases and 9 bases, in that order; junction bases with no gene match: 6. For the CDR3, the DNA is TGTGCCAGCAGTTTAGGCACTAGCGGGAGAAGTGAGCAGTTCTTC. Encoded protein: CASSLGTSGRSEQFF.

In this sample, this clone turned up once. The chain has TRBV7-3 and TRBJ1-2; 7 bases align to TRBD1. The CDR3 sequence is 15 residues long. The junction had 10 bases not matched to a gene; V was cut back by 4 bases and J by 5 bases. Germline values: CDR1 SGHTA, CDR2 FQGTGA. The DNA for the CDR3 is TGTGCCAGCAGCTCTGGGACAGCGGGTCGGTATGGCTACACCTTC. Translating gives CASSSGTAGRYGYTF.

The chain recombines TRBV29-1 with TRBJ2-3; D call uncertain. Germline V gene lookup returns CDR1 SQVTM and CDR2 ANQGSEA. The CDR3 totals 13 residues. V was pared by 1 base and J by 4 bases, with 9 bases between. CDR3 region: CSVEGQGSDTQYF. Here the CDR3 DNA reads TGCAGCGTTGAAGGTCAAGGGTCAGATACGCAGTATTTT.

The chain is built from TRBV5-1 and TRBJ2-2; 12 nucleotides align to TRBD2. V dropped 5 bases and J dropped 0; count of bases not matched to a gene: 5. The germline gives CDR1 SGHRS, CDR2 YFSETQ. The CDR3 extends over 17 amino acids. CDR3 sequence (DNA): TGCGCCAGCAGGCCGACTAGCGGGAGAACGAACACCGGGGAGCTGTTTTTT. It yields the protein CASRPTSGRTNTGELFF.

The count of this clone is one. In the same sample, other DNA sequences code for this CDR3. The chain has TRBV6-1 and TRBJ2-1; TRBD2 matches at 7 bases. The CDR3 sequence is 13 residues long. The V segment lost 1 base and the J segment 7 bases; nucleotides outside the gene matches: 1. Germline V CDR1 and CDR2: MNHNS, SASEGT. The CDR3 DNA sequence: TGTGCCAGCAGTGAAGAGGGAGGGAATGAGCAGTTCTTC. It is translated as CASSEEGGNEQFF.